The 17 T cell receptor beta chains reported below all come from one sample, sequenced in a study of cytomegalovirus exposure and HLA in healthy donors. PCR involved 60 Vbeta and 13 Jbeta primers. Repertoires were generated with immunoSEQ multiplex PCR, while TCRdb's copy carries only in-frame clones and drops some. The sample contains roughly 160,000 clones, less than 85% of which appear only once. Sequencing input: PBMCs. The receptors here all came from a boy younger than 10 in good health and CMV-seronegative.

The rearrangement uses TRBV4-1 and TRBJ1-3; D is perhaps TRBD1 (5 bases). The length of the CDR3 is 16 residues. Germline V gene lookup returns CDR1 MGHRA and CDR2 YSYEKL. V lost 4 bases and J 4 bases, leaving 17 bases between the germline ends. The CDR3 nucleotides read TGCGCCAGCAGCCTGATGATCGGGGGGGTCGGAAACACCATATATTTT. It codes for CASSLMIGGVGNTIYF.

The CDR3 loop is CATSRDIAGGTYEQYF. The CDR3, as DNA: TGTGCCACCAGCAGAGATATAGCGGGAGGGACCTACGAGCAGTACTTC. V gene TRBV15 combines with J gene TRBJ2-7; TRBD2 agrees at 11 bases. The CDR3 loop spans 16 amino acids. Germline V gene sequence: CDR1 LNHNV, CDR2 YYDKDF (reference sequence). V lost 0 bases to trimming and J lost 2 bases; unmatched junction nucleotides: 3. The full variable domain, completed using reference TRBV15 and TRBJ2-7, is DAMVIQNPRYQVTQFGKPVTLSCSQTLNHNVMYWYQQKSSQAPKLLFHYYDKDFNNEADTPDNFQSRRPNTSFCFLDIRSPGLGDTAMYLCATSRDIAGGTYEQYFGPGTRLTVT.

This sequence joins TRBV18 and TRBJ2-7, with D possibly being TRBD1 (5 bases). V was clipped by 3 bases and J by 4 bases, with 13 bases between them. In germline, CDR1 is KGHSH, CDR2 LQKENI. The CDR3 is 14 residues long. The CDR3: CASSPPGWTYEQYF. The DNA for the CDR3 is TGTGCCAGCTCACCTCCAGGGTGGACATACGAGCAGTACTTC.

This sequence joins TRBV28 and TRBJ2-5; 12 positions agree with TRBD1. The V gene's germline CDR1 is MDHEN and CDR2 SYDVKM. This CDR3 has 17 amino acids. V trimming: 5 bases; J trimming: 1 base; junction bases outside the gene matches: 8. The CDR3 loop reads CASSIGTGGLLQETQYF. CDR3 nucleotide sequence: TGTGCCAGCAGTATAGGGACAGGGGGCCTTCTCCAAGAGACCCAGTACTTC.

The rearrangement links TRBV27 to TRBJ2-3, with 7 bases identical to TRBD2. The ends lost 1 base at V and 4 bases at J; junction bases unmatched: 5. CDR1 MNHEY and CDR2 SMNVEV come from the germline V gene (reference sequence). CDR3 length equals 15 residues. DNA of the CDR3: TGTGCCAGCAGTTTATGGGCGGGGGACCCAGATACGCAGTATTTT. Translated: CASSLWAGDPDTQYF.

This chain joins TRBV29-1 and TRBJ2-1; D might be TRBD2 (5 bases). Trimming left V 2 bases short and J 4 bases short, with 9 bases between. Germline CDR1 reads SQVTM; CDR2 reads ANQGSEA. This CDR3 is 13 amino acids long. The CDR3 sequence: CSVESGLYNEQFF. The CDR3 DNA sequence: TGCAGCGTTGAAAGCGGACTGTACAATGAGCAGTTCTTC.

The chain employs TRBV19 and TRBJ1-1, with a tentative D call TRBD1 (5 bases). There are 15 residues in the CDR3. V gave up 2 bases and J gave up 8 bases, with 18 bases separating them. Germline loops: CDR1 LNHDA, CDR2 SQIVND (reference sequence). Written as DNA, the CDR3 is TGTGCCAGTAGTATAATGGCCGGGGGGGGAGGCGAAGCTTTCTTT. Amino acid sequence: CASSIMAGGGGEAFF.

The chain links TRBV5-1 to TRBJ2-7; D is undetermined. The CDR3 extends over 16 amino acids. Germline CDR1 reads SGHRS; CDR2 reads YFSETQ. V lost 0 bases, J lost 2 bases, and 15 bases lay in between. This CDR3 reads CASSLAFETGTYEQYF. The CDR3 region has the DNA TGCGCCAGCAGCTTGGCCTTCGAGACTGGCACCTACGAGCAGTACTTC.

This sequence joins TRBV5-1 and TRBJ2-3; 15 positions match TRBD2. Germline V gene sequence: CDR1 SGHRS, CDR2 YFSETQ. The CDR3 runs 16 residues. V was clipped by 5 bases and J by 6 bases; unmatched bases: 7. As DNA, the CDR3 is TGCGCCAGCAGTGGAGGACTAGCGGGAGGGGTCGATACGCAGTATTTT. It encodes CASSGGLAGGVDTQYF.

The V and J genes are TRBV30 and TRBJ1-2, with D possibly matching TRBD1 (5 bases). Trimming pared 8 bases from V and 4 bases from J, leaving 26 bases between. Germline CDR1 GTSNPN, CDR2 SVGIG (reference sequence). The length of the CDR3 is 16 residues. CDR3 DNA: TGTGCCGGGGAGGTCCGGGACGGATATAGCCCCTATGGCTACACCTTC. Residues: CAGEVRDGYSPYGYTF.

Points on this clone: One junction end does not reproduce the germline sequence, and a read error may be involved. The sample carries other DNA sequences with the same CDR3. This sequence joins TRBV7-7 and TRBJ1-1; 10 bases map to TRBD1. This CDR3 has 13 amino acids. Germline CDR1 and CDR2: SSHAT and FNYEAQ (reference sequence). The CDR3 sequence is CASSRDRGTEAFF. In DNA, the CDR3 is TGTGCTAGCAGCCGGGACAGGGGCACTGAAGCTTTCTTT.

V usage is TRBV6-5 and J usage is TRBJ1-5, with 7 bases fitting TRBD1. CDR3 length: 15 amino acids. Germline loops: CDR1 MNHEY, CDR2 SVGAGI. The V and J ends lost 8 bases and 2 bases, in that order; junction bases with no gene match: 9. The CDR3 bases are TGTGCCAGCCTTATGACAGGGTTGGGCAATCAGCCCCAGCATTTT. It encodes CASLMTGLGNQPQHF.

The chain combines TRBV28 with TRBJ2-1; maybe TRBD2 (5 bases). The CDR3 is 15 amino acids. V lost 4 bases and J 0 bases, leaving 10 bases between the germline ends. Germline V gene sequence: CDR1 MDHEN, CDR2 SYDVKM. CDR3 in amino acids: CASSSGGGSYNEQFF. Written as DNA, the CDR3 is TGTGCCAGCAGTTCGGGTGGAGGCTCCTACAATGAGCAGTTCTTC.

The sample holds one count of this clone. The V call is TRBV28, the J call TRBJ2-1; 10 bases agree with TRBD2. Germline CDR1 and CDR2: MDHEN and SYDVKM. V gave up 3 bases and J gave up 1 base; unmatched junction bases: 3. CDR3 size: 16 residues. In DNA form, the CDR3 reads TGTGCCAGCAGTTTTTCTAGCGGGAGATCCTACAATGAGCAGTTCTTC. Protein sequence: CASSFSSGRSYNEQFF.

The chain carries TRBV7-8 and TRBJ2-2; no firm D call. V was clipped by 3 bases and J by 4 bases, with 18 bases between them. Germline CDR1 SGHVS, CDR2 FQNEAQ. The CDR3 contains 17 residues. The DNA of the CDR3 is TGTGCCAGCAGCTTTTTCTCCGTCGGTTCTAGCACCGGGGAGCTGTTTTTT. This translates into CASSFFSVGSSTGELFF.

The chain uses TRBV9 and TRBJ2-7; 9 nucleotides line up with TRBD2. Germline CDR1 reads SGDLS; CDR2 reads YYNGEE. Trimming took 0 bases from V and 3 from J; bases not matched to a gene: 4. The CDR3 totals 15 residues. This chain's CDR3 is CASSVGDSGSYEQYF. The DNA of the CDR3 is TGTGCCAGCAGCGTAGGCGATAGCGGGAGCTACGAGCAGTACTTC.

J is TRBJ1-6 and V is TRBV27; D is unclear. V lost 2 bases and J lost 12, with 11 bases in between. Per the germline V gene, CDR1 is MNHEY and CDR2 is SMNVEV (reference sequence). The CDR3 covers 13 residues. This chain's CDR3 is CASSLVSPKPLHF. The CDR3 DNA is TGTGCCAGCAGTTTAGTAAGCCCAAAACCCCTCCACTTT.